These 17 T cell receptor beta chains share one sample of origin, sequenced in a study of beta chain features in type 1 diabetes. Sequencing targeted expressed TCRB transcripts, as all isolated RNA had been reverse transcribed. Produced via immunoSEQ multiplex PCR; TCRdb's table is partial and in-frame only. The table shows roughly 400,000 clones, with roughly 13% occurring only once. Material for sequencing was naive CD4+ T cells from blood. These TCRs come from a man younger than 45 in good health.

The chain carries TRBV15 and TRBJ1-2; the D is unclear. The CDR3 consists of 13 residues. V was pared by 4 bases and J by 6 bases, with 12 bases between. Germline V gives CDR1 LNHNV, CDR2 YYDKDF (reference sequence). The CDR3 DNA follows: TGTGCCACCAGCACCGGGGATCTTGATGGCTACACCTTC. As protein: CATSTGDLDGYTF.

The chain combines TRBV18 with TRBJ1-1; D may be TRBD1 (6 bases). CDR1 KGHSH and CDR2 LQKENI come from the germline V gene. The CDR3 consists of 15 residues. Trimming cost V 3 bases and J 5 bases, with 16 bases left between them. CDR3 amino acids: CASSPTRPGVTEAFF. Written as DNA, the CDR3 is TGTGCCAGCTCACCGACCCGACCAGGGGTTACTGAAGCTTTCTTT.

This clone was found a few times. The rearrangement links TRBV6-6 to TRBJ2-5; tentatively, D is TRBD1 (5 bases). Germline V gene lookup returns CDR1 MNHNY and CDR2 SVGAGI (reference sequence). V gave up 6 bases and J gave up 5 bases, with 13 bases separating them. CDR3 length: 13 residues. This CDR3 reads CASSSRGPETQYF. Here the CDR3 DNA reads TGTGCCAGCAGCTCAAGGGGCCCGGAGACCCAGTACTTC.

This clone showed up just a few times. This chain joins TRBV7-2 and TRBJ2-1; TRBD2 might be the D (6 bases). There are 13 residues in the CDR3. The V end lost 5 bases, the J end lost 2 bases, and 7 bases lay between the germline ends. Per the germline V gene, CDR1 is SGHTA and CDR2 is FQGNSA. The CDR3 coding sequence is TGTGCCAGCAGCGGGACTCCCTACAATGAGCAGTTCTTC. This gives the protein CASSGTPYNEQFF.

The genes are TRBV6-5 and TRBJ1-2, with a weak D call TRBD1 (6 bases). Per the germline V gene, CDR1 is MNHEY and CDR2 is SVGAGI. There are 15 residues in the CDR3. V was trimmed by 6 bases and J by 2 bases, leaving 16 bases between them. CDR3 amino acids: CASRPGTPVNYGYTF. CDR3 DNA: TGTGCCAGCAGGCCCGGGACACCGGTCAACTATGGCTACACCTTC.

This clone was counted between two and nine times. The V call is TRBV4-1, the J call TRBJ1-1; possibly TRBD1 for D (6 bases). In germline, CDR1 is MGHRA, CDR2 YSYEKL. Trimming pared 2 bases from V and 1 base from J, leaving 14 bases between. The CDR3 loop spans 16 amino acids. The CDR3 bases are TGCGCCAGCAGCCAAAGTCGGGGGCGGACGAACACTGAAGCTTTCTTT. Encoded protein: CASSQSRGRTNTEAFF.

The gene calls are TRBV18 and TRBJ2-7; D call uncertain. Per the germline V gene, CDR1 is KGHSH and CDR2 is LQKENI. The V end was cut by 6 bases, the J end by 0 bases, with 9 bases between. The CDR3 is 13 residues long. The CDR3 DNA reads TGTGCCAGCTCCCAATTGAGCTCCTACGAGCAGTACGTC. It encodes CASSQLSSYEQYV.

This clone was counted between two and nine times. CDR3 residues: CASSPVAGTGIAKNIQYF. CDR3 in DNA: TGTGCCAGCTCACCAGTGGCCGGGACAGGGATAGCCAAAAACATTCAGTACTTC. V is TRBV18 and J is TRBJ2-4, with 9 bases that match TRBD1. Germline CDR1 reads KGHSH; CDR2 reads LQKENI. The CDR3 is 18 amino acids. Losses at the gene ends were 2 bases for V and 0 bases for J; bases not matched to a gene: 8.

This clone was found a few times. V and J are TRBV9 and TRBJ2-3; 10 bases match TRBD1. The CDR3 has 16 residues. Germline V gene lookup returns CDR1 SGDLS and CDR2 YYNGEE. J lost 5 bases, V lost 4 bases, and 10 bases had no gene match. CDR3 region: CASSPRQGAVGDTQYF. In DNA form, the CDR3 reads TGTGCCAGCAGCCCTCGACAGGGGGCGGTGGGAGATACGCAGTATTTT.

The chain recombines TRBV6-5 with TRBJ2-7, with TRBD1 identical over 7 bases. This CDR3 has 14 amino acids. Germline V CDR1 and CDR2: MNHEY, SVGAGI. With 5 bases clipped from V and 2 bases from J, the junction kept 6 bases outside the gene matches. The CDR3 loop reads CASSGTANTYEQYF. The CDR3 DNA is TGTGCCAGCAGTGGGACAGCGAACACCTACGAGCAGTACTTC.

The chain uses TRBV30 and TRBJ1-2, with D uncertain. The CDR3 runs to 15 residues. The germline gives CDR1 GTSNPN, CDR2 SVGIG (reference sequence). The V end was cut by 4 bases, the J end by 5 bases, with 20 bases between. CDR3 sequence reads: CAWTNRRRALYGYTF. The CDR3 DNA reads as TGTGCCTGGACAAATCGACGGAGGGCTTTGTATGGCTACACCTTC.

This clone was recorded a few times. The gene calls are TRBV5-1 and TRBJ2-7, with D possibly being TRBD2 (6 bases). Per the germline V gene, CDR1 is SGHRS and CDR2 is YFSETQ. The CDR3 sequence is 14 residues long. Trimming took off 7 bases at V and 2 bases at J, with 16 bases between the two ends. The CDR3 DNA sequence: TGCGCCAGCGGTGCAACTAGGGAGGCCTACGAGCAGTACGTC. Protein product: CASGATREAYEQYV.

This clone was observed a handful of times. CDR3 region: CSVRWLAGTYNEQFF. DNA of the CDR3: TGCAGCGTTAGGTGGCTAGCGGGTACCTACAATGAGCAGTTCTTC. The genes are TRBV29-1 and TRBJ2-1; the match to TRBD2 covers 8 bases. Germline V lookup: CDR1 SQVTM, CDR2 ANQGSEA. V was pared by 5 bases and J by 2 bases, with 8 bases of the junction left unmatched. This CDR3 is built from 15 residues.

This clone was seen only a few times. V gene TRBV28 combines with J gene TRBJ1-1; D is uncertain. The CDR3 length is 11 residues. Germline values: CDR1 MDHEN, CDR2 SYDVKM. V was clipped by 2 bases and J by 4 bases, with 2 bases between them. CDR3 amino acids: CASSLPTEAFF. The CDR3 DNA sequence: TGTGCCAGCAGTTTACCCACTGAAGCTTTCTTT.

The chain uses TRBV30 and TRBJ1-5; D possibly corresponds to TRBD1 (5 bases). V lost 1 base and J lost 15, with 16 bases in between. Germline loops: CDR1 GTSNPN, CDR2 SVGIG (reference sequence). This CDR3 contains 12 residues. CDR3 bases: TGTGCCTGGAGTGGCCAAGGGGTATCCCGGCATTTT. Translating gives CAWSGQGVSRHF.

In its sample, this clone was seen a few times. This chain links TRBV11-2 with TRBJ2-1; 7 bases agree with TRBD1. CDR1 and CDR2 (germline): SGHAT, FQNNGV. J gave up 7 bases and V 11 bases, and 17 bases lay outside the gene matches. This CDR3 contains 15 residues. CDR3 DNA sequence: TGTGCCTGGAGTATACCGGGACAGCCTCCTAATGAGCAGTTCTTC. Translation: CAWSIPGQPPNEQFF.

The V and J genes are TRBV4-1 and TRBJ2-1; D unclear. Trimming removed 0 bases from V and 0 bases from J, with 9 bases in between. Per germline, CDR1 MGHRA and CDR2 YSYEKL. The CDR3 has 16 residues. CDR3 in DNA: TGCGCCAGCAGCCAAGATCGGTTTAGCTCCTACAATGAGCAGTTCTTC. Its translation: CASSQDRFSSYNEQFF.